This T cell receptor (beta chain) was obtained from a study of shared clonotypes between healthy human individuals. The study's findings and limits: Only blood underwent sampling, and tissue repertoires likely differ.

Deep-level settings were used for running the assay. Around 200 ng DNA, about 33,000 T cell genomes, went into each sorted-subset replicate PCR. The protocol was immunoSEQ multiplex PCR, while the TCRdb copy is restricted to in-frame clones and leaves out a portion. This sample has some 1.1 million clones, with about 80% found just once. Regarding this clone: Antigen specificity is unknown.

J was trimmed by 4 bases and V by 2 bases; bases with no gene match: 5. Germline assignment: CDR1 SGHNT and CDR2 YYREEE (reference sequence). The CDR3 runs 15 residues. The chain combines TRBV5-4 with TRBJ2-5, with 10 bases lining up with TRBD2. The TCR sequence derives from a man aged 18-30 years in good health. Some clones in this sample may be carry-over from other donors' samples. The sample was memory CD4+ T cells from PBMCs. The subset was: CD45RA-negative fraction. The chain's CDR3 is CASSFTSGIAETQYF. The CDR3 nucleotides read TGTGCCAGCAGCTTTACTAGCGGGATCGCAGAGACCCAGTACTTC.